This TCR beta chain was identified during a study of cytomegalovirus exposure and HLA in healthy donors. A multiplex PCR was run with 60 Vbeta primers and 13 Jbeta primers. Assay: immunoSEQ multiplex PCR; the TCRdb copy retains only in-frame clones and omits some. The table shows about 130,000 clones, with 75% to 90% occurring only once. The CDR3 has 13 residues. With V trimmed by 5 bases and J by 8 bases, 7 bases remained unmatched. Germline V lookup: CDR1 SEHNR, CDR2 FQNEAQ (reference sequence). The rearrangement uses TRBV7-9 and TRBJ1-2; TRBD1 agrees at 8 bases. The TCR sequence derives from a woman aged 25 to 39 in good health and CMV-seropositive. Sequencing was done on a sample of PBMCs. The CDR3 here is CASSGTGGKGYTF. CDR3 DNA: TGTGCCAGCAGCGGGACAGGAGGGAAAGGCTACACCTTC. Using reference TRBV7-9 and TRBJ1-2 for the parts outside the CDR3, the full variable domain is DTGVSQNPRHKITKRGQNVTFRCDPISEHNRLYWYRQTLGQGPEFLTYFQNEAQLEKSRLLSDRFSAERPKGSFSTLEIQRTEQGDSAMYLCASSGTGGKGYTFGSGTRLTVV.